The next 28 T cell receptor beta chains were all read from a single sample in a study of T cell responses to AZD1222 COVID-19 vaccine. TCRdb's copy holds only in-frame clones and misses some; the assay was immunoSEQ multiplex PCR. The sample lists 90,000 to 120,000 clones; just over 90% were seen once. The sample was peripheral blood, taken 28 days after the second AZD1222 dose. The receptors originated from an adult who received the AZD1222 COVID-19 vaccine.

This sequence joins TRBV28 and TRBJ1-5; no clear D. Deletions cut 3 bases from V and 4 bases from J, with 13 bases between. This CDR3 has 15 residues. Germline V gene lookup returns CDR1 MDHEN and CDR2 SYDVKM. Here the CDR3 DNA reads TGTGCCAGCAGTTTCCCGCTCAGTGGAAATCAGCCCCAGCATTTT. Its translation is CASSFPLSGNQPQHF.

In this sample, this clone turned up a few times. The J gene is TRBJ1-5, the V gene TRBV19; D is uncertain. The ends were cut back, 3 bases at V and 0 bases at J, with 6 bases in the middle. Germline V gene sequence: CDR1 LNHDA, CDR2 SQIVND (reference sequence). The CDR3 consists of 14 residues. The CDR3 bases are TGTGCCAGTAGTATTCCCCCTAGCAATCAGCCCCAGCATTTT. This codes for CASSIPPSNQPQHF.

The CDR3 nucleotides are TGCGCCAGCAGCTCAACAGGGTCGAGCTCCTACGAGCAGTACTTC. Its translation: CASSSTGSSSYEQYF. The chain couples TRBV5-1 to TRBJ2-7, with a weak D call TRBD1 (6 bases). V was trimmed by 3 bases and J by 0 bases, leaving 13 bases between them. The CDR3 has 15 amino acids. CDR1 SGHRS and CDR2 YFSETQ come from the germline V gene.

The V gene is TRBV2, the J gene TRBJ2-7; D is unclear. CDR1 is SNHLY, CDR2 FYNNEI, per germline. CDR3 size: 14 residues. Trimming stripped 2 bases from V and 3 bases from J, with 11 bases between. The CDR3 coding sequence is TGTGCCAGCAGTGAATCCCTCTGGCGCTACGAGCAGTACTTC. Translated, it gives CASSESLWRYEQYF.

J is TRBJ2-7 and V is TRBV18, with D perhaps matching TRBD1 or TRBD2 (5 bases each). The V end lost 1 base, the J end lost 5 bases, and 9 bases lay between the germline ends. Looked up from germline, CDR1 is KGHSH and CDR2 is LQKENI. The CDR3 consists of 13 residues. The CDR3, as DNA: TGTGCCAGCTCACCACGACGGGGCCACGAGCAGTACTTC. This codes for CASSPRRGHEQYF.

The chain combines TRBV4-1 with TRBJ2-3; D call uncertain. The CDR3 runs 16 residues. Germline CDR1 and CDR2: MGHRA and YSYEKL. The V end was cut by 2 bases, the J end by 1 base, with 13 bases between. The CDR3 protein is CASSQWDNSGTDTQYF. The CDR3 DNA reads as TGCGCCAGCAGCCAATGGGATAACAGTGGCACAGATACGCAGTATTTT.

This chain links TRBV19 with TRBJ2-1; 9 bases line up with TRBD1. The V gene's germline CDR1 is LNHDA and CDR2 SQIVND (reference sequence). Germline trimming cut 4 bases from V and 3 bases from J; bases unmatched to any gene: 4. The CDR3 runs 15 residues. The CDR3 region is CASSNRDRVYNEQFF. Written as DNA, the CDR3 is TGTGCCAGTAGTAACCGGGACAGGGTCTACAATGAGCAGTTCTTC.

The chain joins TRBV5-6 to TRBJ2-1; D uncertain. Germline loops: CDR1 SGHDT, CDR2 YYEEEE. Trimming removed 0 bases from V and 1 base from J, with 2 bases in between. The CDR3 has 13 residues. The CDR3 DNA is TGTGCCAGCAGCTTGGGGTCCTACAATGAGCAGTTCTTC. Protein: CASSLGSYNEQFF.

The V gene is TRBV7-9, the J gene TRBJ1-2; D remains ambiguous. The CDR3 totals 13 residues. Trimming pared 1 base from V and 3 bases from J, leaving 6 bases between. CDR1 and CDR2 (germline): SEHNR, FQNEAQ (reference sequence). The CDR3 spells CASSLDRYYGYTF. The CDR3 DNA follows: TGTGCCAGCAGCTTAGATCGGTACTATGGCTACACCTTC.

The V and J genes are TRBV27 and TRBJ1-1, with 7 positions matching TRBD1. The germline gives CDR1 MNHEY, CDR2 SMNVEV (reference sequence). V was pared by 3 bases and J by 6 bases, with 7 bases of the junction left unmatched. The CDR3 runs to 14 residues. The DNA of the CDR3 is TGTGCCAGCAGTTTCGGAACAGGGGTGGCTGAAGCTTTCTTT. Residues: CASSFGTGVAEAFF.

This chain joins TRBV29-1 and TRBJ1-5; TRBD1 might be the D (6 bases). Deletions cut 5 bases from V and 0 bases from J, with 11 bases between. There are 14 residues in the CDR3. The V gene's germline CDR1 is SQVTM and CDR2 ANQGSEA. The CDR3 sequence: CSVKTGPSNQPQHF. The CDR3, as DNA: TGCAGCGTTAAAACAGGGCCTAGCAATCAGCCCCAGCATTTT. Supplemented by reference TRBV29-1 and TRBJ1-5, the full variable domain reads SAVISQKPSRDICQRGTSLTIQCQVDSQVTMMFWYRQQPGQSLTLIATANQGSEATYESGFVIDKFPISRPNLTFSTLTVSNMSPEDSSIYLCSVKTGPSNQPQHFGDGTRLSIL.

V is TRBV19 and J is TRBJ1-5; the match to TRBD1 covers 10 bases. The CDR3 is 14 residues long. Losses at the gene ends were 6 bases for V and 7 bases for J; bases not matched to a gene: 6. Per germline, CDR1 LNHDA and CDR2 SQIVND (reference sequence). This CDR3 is CASSRDRGGQPQHF. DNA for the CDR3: TGTGCCAGTAGCCGGGACAGGGGAGGCCAGCCCCAGCATTTT.

The CDR3 DNA sequence: TGTGCCAGCAGCCGATGGTTGAACACTGAAGCTTTCTTT. This codes for CASSRWLNTEAFF. This chain uses TRBV13 with TRBJ1-1, with unresolved D. V was cut by 5 bases and J by 0 bases, with 7 bases left in between. The CDR3 contains 13 residues. CDR1 and CDR2 (germline): PRHDT, FYEKMQ (reference sequence).

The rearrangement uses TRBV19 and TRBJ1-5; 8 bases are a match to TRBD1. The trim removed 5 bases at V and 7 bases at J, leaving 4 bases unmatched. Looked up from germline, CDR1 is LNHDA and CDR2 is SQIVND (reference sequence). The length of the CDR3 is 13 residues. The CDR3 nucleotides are TGTGCCAGTAGTCAGGACAGGGCGCAGCCCCAGCATTTT. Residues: CASSQDRAQPQHF.

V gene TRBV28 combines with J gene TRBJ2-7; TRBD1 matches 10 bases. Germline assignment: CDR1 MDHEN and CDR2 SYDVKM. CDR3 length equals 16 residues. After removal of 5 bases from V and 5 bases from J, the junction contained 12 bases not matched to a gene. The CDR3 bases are TGTGCCAGCAGTGAGGCCGGGACAGGGGAGGGAAACGAGCAGTACTTC. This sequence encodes CASSEAGTGEGNEQYF.

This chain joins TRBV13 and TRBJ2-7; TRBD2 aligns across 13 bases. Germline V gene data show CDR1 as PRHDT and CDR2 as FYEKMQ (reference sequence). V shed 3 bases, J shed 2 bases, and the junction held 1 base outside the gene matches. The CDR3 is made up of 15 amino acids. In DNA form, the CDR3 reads TGTGCCAGCAGCTTGGGACTAGCGGGAACCTACGAGCAGTACTTC. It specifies CASSLGLAGTYEQYF.

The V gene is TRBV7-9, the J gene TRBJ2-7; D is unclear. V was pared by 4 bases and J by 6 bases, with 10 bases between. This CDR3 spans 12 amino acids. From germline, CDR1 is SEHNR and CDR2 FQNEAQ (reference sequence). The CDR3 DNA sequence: TGTGCCAGCAGCTCATGGGCCGGCGAGCAGTACTTC. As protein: CASSSWAGEQYF.

CDR3 in amino acids: CASSPQRTVTGELFF. The CDR3 DNA sequence: TGTGCCAGCAGCCCACAAAGGACAGTAACCGGGGAGCTGTTTTTT. The chain joins TRBV3-1 (or the pseudogene TRBV3-2) to TRBJ2-2; tentatively, D is TRBD1 (6 bases). Germline V CDR1 and CDR2: LGHDT, YNNKEL (reference sequence). This CDR3 comprises 15 residues. Trimming took 4 bases from V and 5 from J, leaving 14 bases between them.

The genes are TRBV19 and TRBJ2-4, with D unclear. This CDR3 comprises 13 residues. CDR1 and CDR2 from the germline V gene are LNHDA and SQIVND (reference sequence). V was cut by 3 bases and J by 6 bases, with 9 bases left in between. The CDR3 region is CASSILGANIQYF. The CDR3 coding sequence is TGTGCCAGTAGTATCTTAGGCGCAAACATTCAGTACTTC.

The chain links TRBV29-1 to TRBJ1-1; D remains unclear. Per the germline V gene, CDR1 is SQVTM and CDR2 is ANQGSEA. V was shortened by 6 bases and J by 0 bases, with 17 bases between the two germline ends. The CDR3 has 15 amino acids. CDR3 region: CSVFPASLMNTEAFF. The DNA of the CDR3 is TGCAGCGTCTTTCCTGCCTCTCTGATGAACACTGAAGCTTTCTTT. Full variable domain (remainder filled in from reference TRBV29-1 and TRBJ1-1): SAVISQKPSRDICQRGTSLTIQCQVDSQVTMMFWYRQQPGQSLTLIATANQGSEATYESGFVIDKFPISRPNLTFSTLTVSNMSPEDSSIYLCSVFPASLMNTEAFFGQGTRLTVV.

The CDR3 DNA sequence: TGTGCCATCAGTCCCCGAGCGTCGGGGAACACTGAAGCTTTCTTT. As protein: CAISPRASGNTEAFF. The V call is TRBV10-3, the J call TRBJ1-1; D remains ambiguous. CDR1 is ENHRY, CDR2 SYGVKD, per germline. V lost 5 bases and J 1 base, leaving 14 bases between the germline ends. The CDR3 contains 15 residues.

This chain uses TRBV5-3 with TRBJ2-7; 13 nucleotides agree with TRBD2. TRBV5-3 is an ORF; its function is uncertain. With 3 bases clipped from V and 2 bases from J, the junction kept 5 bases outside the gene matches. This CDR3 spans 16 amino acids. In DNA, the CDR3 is TGTGCCAGAAGCTCCGTAGGACTAGCGGGAGCCTACGAGCAGTACTTC. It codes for CARSSVGLAGAYEQYF.

The CDR3: CASSPGTYEQYF. CDR3 sequence (DNA): TGTGCCAGCTCACCAGGGACCTACGAGCAGTACTTC. The genes are TRBV18 and TRBJ2-7; the D is unclear. The V gene's germline CDR1 is KGHSH and CDR2 LQKENI. V was cut by 2 bases and J by 2 bases, with 4 bases left in between. The CDR3 extends over 12 amino acids.

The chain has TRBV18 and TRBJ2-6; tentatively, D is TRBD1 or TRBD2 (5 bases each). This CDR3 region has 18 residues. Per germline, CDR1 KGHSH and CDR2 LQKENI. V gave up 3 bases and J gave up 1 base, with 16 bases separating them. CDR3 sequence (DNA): TGTGCCAGCTCACCCAACGGCCGAGGGGTTTCTGGGGCCAACGTCCTGACTTTC. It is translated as CASSPNGRGVSGANVLTF.

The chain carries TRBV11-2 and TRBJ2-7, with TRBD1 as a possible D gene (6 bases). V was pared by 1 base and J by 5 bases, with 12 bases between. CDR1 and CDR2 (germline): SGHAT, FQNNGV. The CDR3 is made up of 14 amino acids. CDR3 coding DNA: TGTGCCAGCAGCTTAGGGCAGGGGACCGACGAGCAGTACTTC. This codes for CASSLGQGTDEQYF. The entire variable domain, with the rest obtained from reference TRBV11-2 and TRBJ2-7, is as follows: EAGVAQSPRYKIIEKRQSVAFWCNPISGHATLYWYQQILGQGPKLLIQFQNNGVVDDSQLPKDRFSAERLKGVDSTLKIQPAKLEDSAVYLCASSLGQGTDEQYFGPGTRLTVT.

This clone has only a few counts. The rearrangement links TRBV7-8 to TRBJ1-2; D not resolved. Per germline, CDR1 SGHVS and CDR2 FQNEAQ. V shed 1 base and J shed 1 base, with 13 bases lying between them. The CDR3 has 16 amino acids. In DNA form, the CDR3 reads TGTGCCAGCAGCTTAGAGGCGGCCTCCCTTAACTATGGCTACACCTTC. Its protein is CASSLEAASLNYGYTF.

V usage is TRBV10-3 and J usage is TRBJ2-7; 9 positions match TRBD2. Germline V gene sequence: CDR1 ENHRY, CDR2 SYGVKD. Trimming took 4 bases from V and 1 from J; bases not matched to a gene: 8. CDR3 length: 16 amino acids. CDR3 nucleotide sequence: TGTGCCATCAGTGGGGCGGCGCTAGCGGGGTCCTACGAGCAGTACTTC. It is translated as CAISGAALAGSYEQYF.

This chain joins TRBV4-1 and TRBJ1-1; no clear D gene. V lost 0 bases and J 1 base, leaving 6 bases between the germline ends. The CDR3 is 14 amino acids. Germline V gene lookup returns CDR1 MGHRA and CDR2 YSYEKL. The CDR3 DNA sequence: TGCGCCAGCAGCCAAGATTTCCAGAACACTGAAGCTTTCTTT. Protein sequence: CASSQDFQNTEAFF.